Below, one T cell receptor (beta chain) is given with its context. Because the CDR3 is missing its conserved closing phenylalanine or tryptophan, this is likely a read error. The CDR3 loop spans 13 amino acids. Germline values: CDR1 MNHEY, CDR2 SMNVEV (reference sequence). V gave up 5 bases and J gave up 9 bases, with 14 bases separating them. The data are from a study of shared T cell receptors in the human thymus. The table came from immunoSEQ multiplex PCR; TCRdb's copy has only in-frame clones and leaves some out. The table lists around 340,000 clones, 95% of them singletons. J is TRBJ2-4 and V is TRBV27, with a possible D match to TRBD2 (5 bases). Sequencing was done on a sample of thymocytes. This TCR was sampled from a human donor. The CDR3, as DNA: TGTGCCAGCAGTCCGAGGGCCTTATCCATTCAGTACCTC. Translating gives CASSPRALSIQYL.